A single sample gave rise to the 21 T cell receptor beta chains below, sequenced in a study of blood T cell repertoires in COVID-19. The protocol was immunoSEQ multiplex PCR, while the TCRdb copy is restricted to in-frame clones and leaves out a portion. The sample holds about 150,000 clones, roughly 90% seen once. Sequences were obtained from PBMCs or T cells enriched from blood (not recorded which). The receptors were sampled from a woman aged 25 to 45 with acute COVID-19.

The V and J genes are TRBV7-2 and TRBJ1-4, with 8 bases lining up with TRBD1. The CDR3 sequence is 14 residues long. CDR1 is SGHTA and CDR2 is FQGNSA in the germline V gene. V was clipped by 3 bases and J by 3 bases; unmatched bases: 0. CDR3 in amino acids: CASSLTGANEKLFF. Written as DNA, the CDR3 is TGTGCCAGCAGCTTGACAGGGGCTAATGAAAAACTGTTTTTT.

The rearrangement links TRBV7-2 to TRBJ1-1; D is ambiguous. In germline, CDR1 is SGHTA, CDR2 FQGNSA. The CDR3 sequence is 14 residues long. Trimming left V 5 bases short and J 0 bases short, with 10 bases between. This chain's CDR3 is CASSPSSMNTEAFF. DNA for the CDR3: TGTGCCAGCAGCCCTAGCTCCATGAACACTGAAGCTTTCTTT.

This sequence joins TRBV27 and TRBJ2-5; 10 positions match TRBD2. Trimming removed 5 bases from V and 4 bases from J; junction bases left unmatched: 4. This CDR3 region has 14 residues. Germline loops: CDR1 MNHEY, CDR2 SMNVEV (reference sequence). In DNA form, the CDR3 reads TGTGCCAGCAGTGGTTCTAGCGGGAGAGAGACCCAGTACTTC. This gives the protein CASSGSSGRETQYF.

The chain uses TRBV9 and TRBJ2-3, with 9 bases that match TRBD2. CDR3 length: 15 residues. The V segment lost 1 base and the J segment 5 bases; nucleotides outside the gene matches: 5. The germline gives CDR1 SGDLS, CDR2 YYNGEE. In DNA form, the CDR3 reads TGTGCCAGCAGCGTAAGCGGGAGGTCGAGAGATACGCAGTATTTT. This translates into CASSVSGRSRDTQYF.

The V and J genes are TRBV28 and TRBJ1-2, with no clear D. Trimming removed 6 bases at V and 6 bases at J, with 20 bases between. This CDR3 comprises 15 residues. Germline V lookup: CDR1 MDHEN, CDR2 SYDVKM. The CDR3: CASSPPDYLLDGYTF. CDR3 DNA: TGTGCCAGCAGCCCACCTGACTACCTTCTAGATGGCTACACCTTC.

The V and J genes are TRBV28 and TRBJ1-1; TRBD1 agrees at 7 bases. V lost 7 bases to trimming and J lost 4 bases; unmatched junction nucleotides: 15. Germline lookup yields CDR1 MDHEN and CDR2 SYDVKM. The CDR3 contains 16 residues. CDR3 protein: CASNYNRGGFGTEAFF. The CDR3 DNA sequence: TGTGCCAGCAACTACAACAGGGGCGGCTTTGGCACTGAAGCTTTCTTT.

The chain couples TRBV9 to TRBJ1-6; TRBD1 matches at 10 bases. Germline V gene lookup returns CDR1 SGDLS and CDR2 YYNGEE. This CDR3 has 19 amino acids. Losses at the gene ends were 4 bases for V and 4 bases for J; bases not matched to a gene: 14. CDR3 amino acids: CASSPDGGQGIRYNSPLHF. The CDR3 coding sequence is TGTGCCAGCAGCCCCGATGGGGGACAGGGGATCCGGTATAATTCACCCCTCCACTTT.

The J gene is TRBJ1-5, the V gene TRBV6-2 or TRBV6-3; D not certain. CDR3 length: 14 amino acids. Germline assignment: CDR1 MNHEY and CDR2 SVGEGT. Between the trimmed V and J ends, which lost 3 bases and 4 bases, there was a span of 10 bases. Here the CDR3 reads CASSYTDSNQPQHF. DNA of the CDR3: TGTGCCAGCAGTTATACAGATTCTAATCAGCCCCAGCATTTT.

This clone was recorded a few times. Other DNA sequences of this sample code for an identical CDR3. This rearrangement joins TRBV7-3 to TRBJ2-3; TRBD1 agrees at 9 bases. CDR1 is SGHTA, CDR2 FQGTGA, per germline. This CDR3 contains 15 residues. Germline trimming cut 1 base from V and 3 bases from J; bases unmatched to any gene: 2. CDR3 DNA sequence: TGTGCCAGCAGCTTAATGGGACAGGGAACAGATACGCAGTATTTT. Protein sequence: CASSLMGQGTDTQYF.

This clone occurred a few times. The CDR3 nucleotides are TGTGCCAGCAGTGACAGTGGGGCATTCACAGATACGCAGTATTTT. Translation: CASSDSGAFTDTQYF. The rearrangement joins TRBV25-1 to TRBJ2-3, with D perhaps matching TRBD1 (5 bases). CDR1 is MGHDK, CDR2 SYGVNS, per germline. The CDR3 is 15 amino acids. The V and J ends lost 3 bases and 2 bases respectively, with 12 bases between them.

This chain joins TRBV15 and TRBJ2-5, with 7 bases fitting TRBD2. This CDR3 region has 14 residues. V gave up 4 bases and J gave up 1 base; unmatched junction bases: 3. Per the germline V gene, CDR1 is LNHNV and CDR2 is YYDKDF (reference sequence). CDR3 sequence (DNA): TGTGCCACCAGCATAAGGACTAGCCAAGAGACCCAGTACTTC. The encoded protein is CATSIRTSQETQYF.

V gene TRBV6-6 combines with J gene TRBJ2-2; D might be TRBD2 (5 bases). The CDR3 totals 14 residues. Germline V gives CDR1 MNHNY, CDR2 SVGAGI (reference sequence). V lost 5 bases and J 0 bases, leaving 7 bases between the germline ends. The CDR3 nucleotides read TGTGCCAGCAGTCCCGGGACGAACACCGGGGAGCTGTTTTTT. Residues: CASSPGTNTGELFF.

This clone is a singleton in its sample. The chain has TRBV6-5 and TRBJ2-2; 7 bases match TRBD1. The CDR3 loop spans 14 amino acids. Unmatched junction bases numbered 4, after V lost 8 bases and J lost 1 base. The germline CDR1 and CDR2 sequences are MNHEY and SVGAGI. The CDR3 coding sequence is TGTGCCAGCCAAGGACAGGTGAACACCGGGGAGCTGTTTTTT. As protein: CASQGQVNTGELFF.

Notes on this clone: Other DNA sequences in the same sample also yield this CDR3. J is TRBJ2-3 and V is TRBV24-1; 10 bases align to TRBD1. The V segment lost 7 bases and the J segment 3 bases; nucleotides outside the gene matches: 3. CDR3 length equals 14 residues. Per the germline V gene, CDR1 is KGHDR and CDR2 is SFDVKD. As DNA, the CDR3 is TGTGCCACCAGCGACAGGGGGCGTACAGATACGCAGTATTTT. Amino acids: CATSDRGRTDTQYF.

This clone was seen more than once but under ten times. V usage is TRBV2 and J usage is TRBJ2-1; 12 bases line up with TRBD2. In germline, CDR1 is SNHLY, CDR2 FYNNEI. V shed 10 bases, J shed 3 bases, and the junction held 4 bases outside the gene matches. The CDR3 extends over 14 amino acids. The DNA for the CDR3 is TGTGCCATCCTGACTAGCGGGAGCTACAATGAGCAGTTCTTC. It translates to CAILTSGSYNEQFF. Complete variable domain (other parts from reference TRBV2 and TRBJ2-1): EPEVTQTPSHQVTQMGQEVILRCVPISNHLYFYWYRQILGQKVEFLVSFYNNEISEKSEIFDDQFSVERPDGSNFTLKIRSTKLEDSAMYFCAILTSGSYNEQFFGPGTRLTVL.

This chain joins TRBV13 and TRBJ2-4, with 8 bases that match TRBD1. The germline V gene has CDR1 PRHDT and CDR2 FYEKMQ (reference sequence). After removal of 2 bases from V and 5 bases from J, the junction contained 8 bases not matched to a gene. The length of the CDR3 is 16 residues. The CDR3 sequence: CASSLSTGALENIQYF. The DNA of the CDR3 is TGTGCCAGCAGCTTATCGACAGGGGCGCTGGAAAACATTCAGTACTTC.

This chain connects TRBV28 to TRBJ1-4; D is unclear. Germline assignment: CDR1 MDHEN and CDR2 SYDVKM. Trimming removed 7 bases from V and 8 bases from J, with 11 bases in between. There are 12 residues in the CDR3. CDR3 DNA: TGTGCCAGCAATGCTCCCAGAGAAAAACTGTTTTTT. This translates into CASNAPREKLFF.

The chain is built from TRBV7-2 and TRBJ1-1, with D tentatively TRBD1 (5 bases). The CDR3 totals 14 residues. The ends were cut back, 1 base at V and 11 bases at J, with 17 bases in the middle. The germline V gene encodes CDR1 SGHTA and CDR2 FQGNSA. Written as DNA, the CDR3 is TGTGCCAGCAGCTTAGTGGCAGGGTCGGTGTCGGCTTTCTTT. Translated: CASSLVAGSVSAFF.

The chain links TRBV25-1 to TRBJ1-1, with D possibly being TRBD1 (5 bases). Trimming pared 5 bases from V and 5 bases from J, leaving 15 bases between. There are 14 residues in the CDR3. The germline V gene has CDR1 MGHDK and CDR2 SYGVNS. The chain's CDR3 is CASSSRGVRTEAFF. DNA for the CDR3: TGTGCCAGCAGTTCACGGGGGGTTCGGACTGAAGCTTTCTTT.

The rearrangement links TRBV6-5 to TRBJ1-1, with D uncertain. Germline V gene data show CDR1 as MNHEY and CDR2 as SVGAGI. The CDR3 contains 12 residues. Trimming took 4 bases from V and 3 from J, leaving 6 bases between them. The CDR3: CASSSPDTEAFF. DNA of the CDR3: TGTGCCAGCAGTTCTCCGGACACTGAAGCTTTCTTT.

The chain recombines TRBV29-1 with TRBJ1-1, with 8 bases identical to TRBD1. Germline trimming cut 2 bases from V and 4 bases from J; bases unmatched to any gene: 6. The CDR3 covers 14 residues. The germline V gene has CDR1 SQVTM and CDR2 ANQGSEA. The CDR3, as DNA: TGCAGCGTTGAATTAGGAACAGGGGGCACTGAAGCTTTCTTT. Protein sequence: CSVELGTGGTEAFF.